This TCR beta chain was captured by sequencing in a study of vaccination effects on CD4 cells after COVID-19. On the study more broadly: Two doses of BNT162b2 or mRNA-1273 vaccine were administered to participants.

Germline values: CDR1 LNHDA, CDR2 SQIVND (reference sequence). CDR3 length: 16 amino acids. V dropped 4 bases and J dropped 6; count of bases not matched to a gene: 9. In the case of this clone: Its cognate antigen is unknown.

The protocol was immunoSEQ multiplex PCR, while the TCRdb copy is restricted to in-frame clones and leaves out a portion. The profile covers around 63,000 clones, with around three quarters appearing a single time and 3% to 4% taken by the ten largest. Within the ViraFEST assay, antigen-specific CD4+ T cells underwent expansion with viral peptide pools prior to sequencing. At the end of around eleven days of culture, CD4+ T cells were isolated. The vaccine recipients had no prior SARS-CoV-2 infection, with negative nucleocapsid antibodies. The chain employs TRBV19 and TRBJ1-2; TRBD1 matches 12 bases. The clonotype was recovered from a human donor who received a COVID-19 vaccine. The sample consisted of CD4+ T cells from PBMCs cultured with HCoV-OC43 spike peptides, taken before COVID-19 vaccination. Subset defined: HCoV-OC43 spike overlapping peptide pool stimulation. As DNA, the CDR3 is TGTGCCAGTAGTAGACCCGGGACAGGGGGCTTTGATGGCTACACCTTC. It translates to CASSRPGTGGFDGYTF.